A selection of T cell receptor beta chains follows, all from one sample in a study of blood T cell repertoires in COVID-19. Produced via immunoSEQ multiplex PCR; TCRdb's table is partial and in-frame only. Of 150,000 to 160,000 clones listed, 80% to 90% were seen once; the top ten hold roughly 15%. Sequenced: peripheral blood. These receptors came from a woman aged 40 to 50 with acute or convalescent COVID-19. CDR3s include the opening cysteine and the closing phenylalanine or tryptophan. Each record gives: CDR3 DNA, CDR3 protein, J gene, V gene, D gene, clone size. D genes are given only for firm matches. Not all rows give a size; the values are once, few, many and, for expanded clones, a class.

CDR3nt: TGTGCCAGCAGCCCAATAGCGGGAGTCATCTACGAGCAGTACTTC; CDR3aa: CASSPIAGVIYEQYF; j_gene: TRBJ2-7; v_gene: TRBV7-9; d_gene: TRBD2; abundance: NA
CDR3nt: TGCGCCAGCAGCACGGGACTAGCGGACCTCAGTACGCAGTATTTT; CDR3aa: CASSTGLADLSTQYF; j_gene: TRBJ2-3; v_gene: TRBV5-1; d_gene: TRBD2; abundance: NA
CDR3nt: TGTGCCAGCAGTTCCGGGACAGGGGGCAAGAATCCGTTCTTC; CDR3aa: CASSSGTGGKNPFF; j_gene: TRBJ2-1; v_gene: TRBV6-5; d_gene: TRBD1; abundance: NA
CDR3nt: TGCGCCAGCAGCTTTTTCCCACAAGGACAGGGGAGCTCCTATAATTCACCCCTCCACTTT; CDR3aa: CASSFFPQGQGSSYNSPLHF; j_gene: TRBJ1-6; v_gene: TRBV5-1; d_gene: TRBD1; abundance: NA
CDR3nt: TGTGCCAGCAGTGAATCGGGGACAGGGGGCTACTATGGCTACACCTTC; CDR3aa: CASSESGTGGYYGYTF; j_gene: TRBJ1-2; v_gene: TRBV6-1; d_gene: TRBD1; abundance: once
CDR3nt: TGTGCCAGCAGCTTAGACAGGGTGTTTGGCACAGATACGCAGTATTTT; CDR3aa: CASSLDRVFGTDTQYF; j_gene: TRBJ2-3; v_gene: TRBV7-8; d_gene: NA; abundance: NA
CDR3nt: TGTGCCAGCAGCCCCCCCGACAATCCCTACGAGCAGTACTTC; CDR3aa: CASSPPDNPYEQYF; j_gene: TRBJ2-7; v_gene: TRBV9; d_gene: NA; abundance: NA
CDR3nt: TGTGCCAGCCGCGATACCGGGGAGCTGTTTTTT; CDR3aa: CASRDTGELFF; j_gene: TRBJ2-2; v_gene: TRBV11-1; d_gene: NA; abundance: once
CDR3nt: TGTGCCACCAGTGACCCACGGGACAATGTGGGCTACGAGCAGTACTTC; CDR3aa: CATSDPRDNVGYEQYF; j_gene: TRBJ2-7; v_gene: TRBV24-1; d_gene: NA; abundance: NA
CDR3nt: TGTGCCAGCAGCCAAGAGGGCGTTTGGGGAGGATACTATGGCTACACCTTC; CDR3aa: CASSQEGVWGGYYGYTF; j_gene: TRBJ1-2; v_gene: TRBV14; d_gene: NA; abundance: once
CDR3nt: TGTGCCAGCAGCTCAAGTTCCCCTATTTACGAGCAGTACTTC; CDR3aa: CASSSSSPIYEQYF; j_gene: TRBJ2-7; v_gene: TRBV9; d_gene: NA; abundance: NA
CDR3nt: TGTGCCAGCAGTTTCCGGGAGGCAGGGAGGATGGGCTACGAGCAGTACTTC; CDR3aa: CASSFREAGRMGYEQYF; j_gene: TRBJ2-7; v_gene: TRBV27; d_gene: TRBD2; abundance: NA
CDR3nt: TGTGCCAGCAGCTTAGAATACAGCCGTTATCAGCCCCAGCATTTT; CDR3aa: CASSLEYSRYQPQHF; j_gene: TRBJ1-5; v_gene: TRBV7-8; d_gene: NA; abundance: few
CDR3nt: TGTGCCAGCAGCCCCCCCCAGGGCGAGGGAAACACCATATATTTT; CDR3aa: CASSPPQGEGNTIYF; j_gene: TRBJ1-3; v_gene: TRBV9; d_gene: NA; abundance: NA
CDR3nt: TGTGCTAGTGGTTTGGTACTTCTCTTGCGGGTCACGGAACGGTCTGGGGCCAACGTCCTGACTTTC; CDR3aa: CASGLVLLLRVTERSGANVLTF; j_gene: TRBJ2-6; v_gene: TRBV12-5; d_gene: NA; abundance: NA
CDR3nt: TGTGCCAGCAGCCCCAATCCTTCACCTCTATCGGGTATATTCGAGCAGTACTTC; CDR3aa: CASSPNPSPLSGIFEQYF; j_gene: TRBJ2-7; v_gene: TRBV7-2; d_gene: NA; abundance: NA
CDR3nt: TGTGCCAGCAGCTTATCTGGCGTAGGAGCGGCCGTCGGCGAGCAGTACTTC; CDR3aa: CASSLSGVGAAVGEQYF; j_gene: TRBJ2-7; v_gene: TRBV7-6; d_gene: NA; abundance: NA
CDR3nt: TGTGCCTGCAGTCGTTTGAATAAGGGACTAGGTGAGTTGACCGGCTACAATGAGCAGTTCTTC; CDR3aa: CACSRLNKGLGELTGYNEQFF; j_gene: TRBJ2-1; v_gene: TRBV27; d_gene: TRBD2; abundance: NA
CDR3nt: TGTGCCAGCAGCTTCGGTCTCAGCACAGATACGCAGTATTTT; CDR3aa: CASSFGLSTDTQYF; j_gene: TRBJ2-3; v_gene: TRBV5-4; d_gene: NA; abundance: NA
CDR3nt: TGTGCCAGCAGCGCGGACAGGGATCAGCCCCAGCATTTT; CDR3aa: CASSADRDQPQHF; j_gene: TRBJ1-5; v_gene: TRBV5-6; d_gene: TRBD1; abundance: NA
CDR3nt: TGTGCCAGCAGTTTCGCCGGTCGTGTCGGGGGGACTACAGATACGCAGTATTTT; CDR3aa: CASSFAGRVGGTTDTQYF; j_gene: TRBJ2-3; v_gene: TRBV28; d_gene: TRBD2; abundance: NA
CDR3nt: TGTGCTAGCAGCCCCGGGACAGCTACTTACGAGCAGTACTTC; CDR3aa: CASSPGTATYEQYF; j_gene: TRBJ2-7; v_gene: TRBV7-7; d_gene: TRBD1; abundance: NA
CDR3nt: TGTGCCAGCAGATCCGAACCTCGGGCCGGGGAGCTGTTTTTT; CDR3aa: CASRSEPRAGELFF; j_gene: TRBJ2-2; v_gene: TRBV6-5; d_gene: NA; abundance: NA
CDR3nt: TGTGCCAGCAGCGTTCCGACTAGCGGGAGTTCCTACAATGAGCAGTTCTTC; CDR3aa: CASSVPTSGSSYNEQFF; j_gene: TRBJ2-1; v_gene: TRBV9; d_gene: TRBD2; abundance: NA
CDR3nt: TGCGCCAGCAGATCTGGACTATCTAACTACGAGCAGTACTTC; CDR3aa: CASRSGLSNYEQYF; j_gene: TRBJ2-7; v_gene: TRBV23-1; d_gene: NA; abundance: NA
CDR3nt: TGTGCCAGCAGCCAACGGGTTGATTCGACCTACAATGAGCAGTTCTTC; CDR3aa: CASSQRVDSTYNEQFF; j_gene: TRBJ2-1; v_gene: TRBV14; d_gene: NA; abundance: NA
CDR3nt: TGTGCCAGCAGCTTAGTCGGGGGTCTATATAATTCACCCCTCCACTTT; CDR3aa: CASSLVGGLYNSPLHF; j_gene: TRBJ1-6; v_gene: TRBV11-2; d_gene: NA; abundance: few
CDR3nt: TGTGCCAGCAGCTTAGTTAGGGGTTCCCCTGACACCGGGGAGCTGTTTTTT; CDR3aa: CASSLVRGSPDTGELFF; j_gene: TRBJ2-2; v_gene: TRBV7-9; d_gene: NA; abundance: NA
CDR3nt: TGCGCCAGCAGCTTGGAGCCCCTGCCTGGGGCTCGCAATGAGCAGTTCTTC; CDR3aa: CASSLEPLPGARNEQFF; j_gene: TRBJ2-1; v_gene: TRBV5-1; d_gene: NA; abundance: NA
CDR3nt: TGTGCCAGCAGCCGGGACTCTCCAGATACGCAGTATTTT; CDR3aa: CASSRDSPDTQYF; j_gene: TRBJ2-3; v_gene: TRBV6-4; d_gene: NA; abundance: NA
CDR3nt: TGTGCCAGCAGCTTGGAGGGGGCGTCGGCCTACGAGCAGTACTTC; CDR3aa: CASSLEGASAYEQYF; j_gene: TRBJ2-7; v_gene: TRBV5-5; d_gene: TRBD1; abundance: few
CDR3nt: TGTGCCAGCAGCACAACTAGGAACTACGAGCAGTACTTC; CDR3aa: CASSTTRNYEQYF; j_gene: TRBJ2-7; v_gene: TRBV11-2; d_gene: NA; abundance: NA
CDR3nt: TGTGCCAGCAGCTACCAAGTTAGTCGGACTAGCAAAGATGAGCAGTTCTTC; CDR3aa: CASSYQVSRTSKDEQFF; j_gene: TRBJ2-1; v_gene: TRBV11-2; d_gene: TRBD2; abundance: once
CDR3nt: TGCAGCGTAGACAGGGGATCCACCATATATTTT; CDR3aa: CSVDRGSTIYF; j_gene: TRBJ1-3; v_gene: TRBV29-1; d_gene: TRBD1; abundance: NA
CDR3nt: TGTGCCAGCAGTCCACAGGGGGCTGGCTACACCTTC; CDR3aa: CASSPQGAGYTF; j_gene: TRBJ1-2; v_gene: TRBV6-1; d_gene: TRBD1; abundance: once
CDR3nt: TGTGCTAGTGGTCCCATCGGGTATGAGCAGTTCTTC; CDR3aa: CASGPIGYEQFF; j_gene: TRBJ2-1; v_gene: TRBV12-5; d_gene: NA; abundance: NA
CDR3nt: TGTGCCAGCATAAGACTAGCGGCTTACAATGAGCAGTTCTTC; CDR3aa: CASIRLAAYNEQFF; j_gene: TRBJ2-1; v_gene: TRBV2; d_gene: TRBD2; abundance: NA
CDR3nt: TGCAGCGTTCTAGGGGCCTACGAGCAGTACTTC; CDR3aa: CSVLGAYEQYF; j_gene: TRBJ2-7; v_gene: TRBV29-1; d_gene: NA; abundance: once
CDR3nt: TGTGCCAGCAGGCAGGGACAGGATAACACTGAAGCTTTCTTT; CDR3aa: CASRQGQDNTEAFF; j_gene: TRBJ1-1; v_gene: TRBV6-5; d_gene: TRBD1; abundance: NA
CDR3nt: TGTGCCAGCAGCCAAAGAGCCTATGGCTACACCTTC; CDR3aa: CASSQRAYGYTF; j_gene: TRBJ1-2; v_gene: TRBV7-3; d_gene: NA; abundance: once
CDR3nt: TGCAGCGGGGGGACAGGAGCTAACTATGGCTACACCTTC; CDR3aa: CSGGTGANYGYTF; j_gene: TRBJ1-2; v_gene: TRBV29-1; d_gene: TRBD1; abundance: NA
CDR3nt: TGTGCCAGCTCACCACAGGACAGGGGGACTGAGCAGTTCTTC; CDR3aa: CASSPQDRGTEQFF; j_gene: TRBJ2-1; v_gene: TRBV18; d_gene: TRBD1; abundance: NA
CDR3nt: TGTGCTAGCAGCTTACGGCCGGGAGTGAGCACCGGGGAGCTGTTTTTT; CDR3aa: CASSLRPGVSTGELFF; j_gene: TRBJ2-2; v_gene: TRBV7-7; d_gene: NA; abundance: NA
CDR3nt: TGTGCCAGCAGTTTTCGGGGATATGGCTACACCTTC; CDR3aa: CASSFRGYGYTF; j_gene: TRBJ1-2; v_gene: TRBV28; d_gene: NA; abundance: NA
CDR3nt: TGTGCCTGGAGTGCTGTCGGTTATAACTCCTACGAGCAGTACTTC; CDR3aa: CAWSAVGYNSYEQYF; j_gene: TRBJ2-7; v_gene: TRBV30; d_gene: NA; abundance: once
CDR3nt: TGTGCCAGCAGAACAGGACTAGCGGGGGTTAGGCTGTTCTTC; CDR3aa: CASRTGLAGVRLFF; j_gene: TRBJ2-1; v_gene: TRBV4-2; d_gene: TRBD2; abundance: NA
CDR3nt: TGTGCCAGCAGTTCCCTGGGACAGATCTCTGGAAACACCATATATTTT; CDR3aa: CASSSLGQISGNTIYF; j_gene: TRBJ1-3; v_gene: TRBV6-5; d_gene: TRBD1; abundance: NA